What follows are 31 T cell receptor beta chains derived from one specimen sequenced in a study of T cell responses to AZD1222 COVID-19 vaccine. Only in-frame clones appear in the TCRdb table, and some are missing; sequencing was by immunoSEQ multiplex PCR. This sample has about 150,000 clones, with under 95% found just once. Here the sequenced sample was peripheral blood, taken on day 0 of MenACWY control vaccination. These receptors all stem from an adult in good health.

V and J are TRBV18 and TRBJ2-1, with D unresolved. Germline V gives CDR1 KGHSH, CDR2 LQKENI. The CDR3 covers 10 residues. The V gene lost 6 bases and the J gene lost 7 bases, with 4 bases spanning the gap. This CDR3 is CASSLNEQFF. The CDR3, as DNA: TGTGCCAGCTCCCTAAATGAGCAGTTCTTC.

As DNA, the CDR3 is TGTGCCAGCAGTAGAATGGGACGGTTGAACACTGAAGCTTTCTTT. Encoded protein: CASSRMGRLNTEAFF. The genes are TRBV6-5 and TRBJ1-1; a possible D gene is TRBD1 (5 bases). The CDR3 consists of 15 residues. CDR1 MNHEY and CDR2 SVGAGI come from the germline V gene. Trimming took 5 bases from V and 0 from J, leaving 13 bases between them.

The chain links TRBV6-1 to TRBJ2-7; D not certain. The CDR3 has 11 residues. Germline CDR1 MNHNS, CDR2 SASEGT. V was cut by 1 base and J by 6 bases, with 4 bases left in between. Here the CDR3 DNA reads TGTGCCAGCAGTGAAGATTTCGAGCAGTACTTC. It codes for CASSEDFEQYF.

This clone was detected only a few times. V and J are TRBV10-1 and TRBJ2-7, with D possibly matching TRBD2 (6 bases). Trimming removed 0 bases at V and 6 bases at J, with 12 bases between. CDR1 is WNHNN, CDR2 SYGVQD, per germline (reference sequence). The CDR3 is 14 amino acids. The chain's CDR3 is CASSESGGFGEQYF. CDR3 nucleotide sequence: TGCGCCAGCAGTGAGTCTGGAGGGTTTGGCGAGCAGTACTTC.

V is TRBV27 and J is TRBJ2-7; weak D call: TRBD1 (5 bases). The length of the CDR3 is 15 residues. Trimming removed 6 bases at V and 2 bases at J, with 17 bases between. Per the germline V gene, CDR1 is MNHEY and CDR2 is SMNVEV (reference sequence). The CDR3, as DNA: TGTGCCAGCAGGGTGGGGCAGGGCCAAGCCTACGAGCAGTACTTC. It yields the protein CASRVGQGQAYEQYF.

The rearrangement joins TRBV14 to TRBJ2-5; tentatively, D is TRBD1 (5 bases). This CDR3 has 14 residues. Per germline, CDR1 SGHDN and CDR2 FVKESK. The ends were cut back, 3 bases at V and 2 bases at J, with 10 bases in the middle. The CDR3 DNA sequence: TGTGCCAGCAGCCAGATCAGGGTACAAGAGACCCAGTACTTC. Protein sequence: CASSQIRVQETQYF.

The chain combines TRBV9 with TRBJ1-1, with D possibly TRBD1 on 5 matching bases. CDR1 is SGDLS, CDR2 YYNGEE, per germline. The CDR3 totals 14 residues. The V and J ends lost 0 bases and 3 bases respectively, with 9 bases between them. The CDR3 coding sequence is TGTGCCAGCAGCGTAGGGGGCAGCGACACTGAAGCTTTCTTT. Encoded protein: CASSVGGSDTEAFF.

This clone was detected once. The chain uses TRBV13 and TRBJ1-3; D remains ambiguous. The length of the CDR3 is 14 residues. Per the germline V gene, CDR1 is PRHDT and CDR2 is FYEKMQ (reference sequence). Trimming cost V 4 bases and J 0 bases, with 7 bases left between them. The chain's CDR3 is CASSSQDSGNTIYF. In DNA, the CDR3 is TGTGCCAGCAGCTCTCAGGACTCTGGAAACACCATATATTTT.

This clone appeared a few times. The chain carries TRBV6-8 and TRBJ2-3, with 8 bases aligning to TRBD1. The germline V gene has CDR1 MNHGY and CDR2 SAAAGT. This CDR3 contains 15 residues. The junction had 2 bases not matched to a gene; V was cut back by 2 bases and J by 1 base. The CDR3 is CASSYETGGTDTQYF. The CDR3 nucleotides read TGTGCCAGCAGTTACGAGACAGGGGGCACAGATACGCAGTATTTT.

The V call is TRBV28, the J call TRBJ1-2; 9 bases are shared with TRBD1. The CDR3 has 13 amino acids. CDR1 and CDR2 (germline): MDHEN, SYDVKM. V trimming: 6 bases; J trimming: 7 bases; junction bases outside the gene matches: 6. In DNA form, the CDR3 reads TGTGCCAGCAGGACAGGGGGAGGGGGTGGCTACACCTTC. Protein product: CASRTGGGGGYTF.

The CDR3 protein is CASSPGQVLRESEAFF. The CDR3 DNA follows: TGTGCCAGCAGTCCTGGGCAGGTACTGAGGGAGTCTGAAGCTTTCTTT. This chain joins TRBV11-2 and TRBJ1-1, with D unclear. This CDR3 contains 16 residues. V shed 6 bases and J shed 6 bases, with 23 bases lying between them. The germline V gene has CDR1 SGHAT and CDR2 FQNNGV.

The V call is TRBV19, the J call TRBJ1-1, with D possibly matching TRBD1 (6 bases). Germline CDR1 and CDR2: LNHDA and SQIVND (reference sequence). The ends were cut back, 4 bases at V and 6 bases at J, with 21 bases in the middle. This CDR3 is 16 amino acids long. This CDR3 reads CASSSVGFYRAAEAFF. The CDR3 DNA reads as TGTGCCAGTAGTAGCGTCGGGTTTTACAGGGCCGCTGAAGCTTTCTTT. The full variable domain, with the rest looked up from reference TRBV19 and TRBJ1-1, is DGGITQSPKYLFRKEGQNVTLSCEQNLNHDAMYWYRQDPGQGLRLIYYSQIVNDFQKGDIAEGYSVSREKKESFPLTVTSAQKNPTAFYLCASSSVGFYRAAEAFFGQGTRLTVV.

The rearrangement uses TRBV5-1 and TRBJ1-1; 9 nucleotides align to TRBD1. Trimming cost V 0 bases and J 10 bases; bases outside gene matches: 10. The CDR3 totals 15 residues. Looked up from germline, CDR1 is SGHRS and CDR2 is YFSETQ. The DNA for the CDR3 is TGCGCCAGCAGCTTGGATGCCCCGGGACAGGGTCGAGCTTTCTTT. This translates into CASSLDAPGQGRAFF.

This rearrangement joins TRBV5-5 to TRBJ2-2; possibly TRBD1 or TRBD2 for D (5 bases each). Germline lookup yields CDR1 SGHKS and CDR2 YYEKEE (reference sequence). The V gene lost 3 bases and the J gene lost 6 bases, with 9 bases spanning the gap. The CDR3 has 13 residues. This CDR3 is CASSSGPPGELFF. The DNA for the CDR3 is TGTGCCAGCAGCTCGGGACCTCCCGGGGAGCTGTTTTTT. Combining the CDR3 with reference TRBV5-5 and TRBJ2-2 gives the whole variable domain DAGVTQSPTHLIKTRGQQVTLRCSPISGHKSVSWYQQVLGQGPQFIFQYYEKEERGRGNFPDRFSARQFPNYSSELNVNALLLGDSALYLCASSSGPPGELFFGEGSRLTVL.

The chain employs TRBV11-2 and TRBJ1-6, with D perhaps matching TRBD1 (6 bases). V was clipped by 3 bases and J by 7 bases, with 13 bases between them. Germline-derived CDR1 and CDR2 are SGHAT and FQNNGV. The CDR3 sequence is 15 residues long. CDR3 sequence: CASSFRSGENSPLHF. The CDR3 DNA reads as TGTGCCAGCAGCTTTCGTTCAGGGGAGAATTCACCCCTCCACTTT.

V is TRBV7-3 and J is TRBJ2-5; D unclear. CDR1 and CDR2 from the germline V gene are SGHTA and FQGTGA. V gave up 5 bases and J gave up 2 bases, with 15 bases separating them. The CDR3 is 15 residues long. CDR3 in DNA: TGTGCCAGCAGCGCCCGGACGGGCCGGCAAGAGACCCAGTACTTC. It encodes CASSARTGRQETQYF. Full variable domain (outside the CDR3, taken from reference TRBV7-3 and TRBJ2-5): GAGVSQTPSNKVTEKGKYVELRCDPISGHTALYWYRQSLGQGPEFLIYFQGTGAADDSGLPNDRFFAVRPEGSVSTLKIQRTERGDSAVYLCASSARTGRQETQYFGPGTRLLVL.

This chain's CDR3 is CASSPSFGYEQFF. The CDR3 DNA reads TGCGCCAGCAGCCCGTCCTTCGGATATGAGCAGTTCTTC. The rearrangement uses TRBV5-1 and TRBJ2-1, with D unclear. Germline V gives CDR1 SGHRS, CDR2 YFSETQ. The CDR3 runs to 13 residues. V lost 4 bases, J lost 8 bases, and 13 bases lay in between.

The chain combines TRBV6-2 or TRBV6-3 with TRBJ1-2; D is possibly TRBD1 (5 bases). CDR3 length: 14 amino acids. The ends were cut back, 4 bases at V and 3 bases at J, with 12 bases in the middle. Germline assignment: CDR1 MNHEY and CDR2 SVGEGT. As DNA, the CDR3 is TGTGCCAGCAGTTCCCCTGTGGGGGACTATGGCTACACCTTC. It translates to CASSSPVGDYGYTF.

The gene calls are TRBV28 and TRBJ1-5, with D perhaps matching TRBD1 (5 bases). Trimming removed 6 bases from V and 4 bases from J, with 25 bases in between. CDR1 and CDR2 from the germline V gene are MDHEN and SYDVKM. This CDR3 has 18 amino acids. Here the CDR3 reads CASRPTAPWGGINQPQHF. DNA for the CDR3: TGTGCCAGCAGGCCCACCGCGCCATGGGGGGGGATTAATCAGCCCCAGCATTTT.

The CDR3: CASRERQTNTEAFF. The CDR3 nucleotides are TGTGCCAGCAGGGAACGACAGACGAACACTGAAGCTTTCTTT. The rearrangement links TRBV2 to TRBJ1-1; D may be TRBD1 (5 bases). Trimming stripped 6 bases from V and 1 base from J, with 12 bases between. Per the germline V gene, CDR1 is SNHLY and CDR2 is FYNNEI. This CDR3 spans 14 amino acids.

The chain links TRBV14 to TRBJ1-5; D ambiguous. The germline V gene encodes CDR1 SGHDN and CDR2 FVKESK. This CDR3 has 13 amino acids. V lost 0 bases to trimming and J lost 5 bases, with 5 bases between them. As DNA, the CDR3 is TGTGCCAGCAGCCAAGACACTTATCAGCCCCAGCATTTT. Protein: CASSQDTYQPQHF.

The chain links TRBV20-1 to TRBJ2-1; D not certain. The CDR3 loop spans 11 amino acids. Germline V gene data show CDR1 as DFQATT and CDR2 as SNEGSKA (reference sequence). V shed 5 bases and J shed 3 bases, with 5 bases lying between them. The CDR3 sequence: CSALNYNEQFF. The CDR3 nucleotides are TGCAGTGCTCTTAACTACAATGAGCAGTTCTTC.

The genes are TRBV6-1 and TRBJ2-1, with TRBD2 matching over 9 bases. J lost 7 bases, V lost 2 bases, and 15 bases had no gene match. The CDR3 sequence is 18 residues long. From germline, CDR1 is MNHNS and CDR2 SASEGT. This chain's CDR3 is CASSEKAVAGVSWNEQFF. The CDR3 nucleotides read TGTGCCAGCAGTGAAAAGGCGGTAGCGGGAGTATCTTGGAATGAGCAGTTCTTC.

This clone was seen just once. V is TRBV18 and J is TRBJ1-2, with D unclear. Germline loops: CDR1 KGHSH, CDR2 LQKENI. The ends were cut back, 5 bases at V and 5 bases at J, with 18 bases in the middle. This CDR3 has 15 amino acids. DNA of the CDR3: TGTGCCAGCTCAGCTGCAGGTTCATCTGAGTATGGCTACACCTTC. It translates to CASSAAGSSEYGYTF. The full variable domain, completed using reference TRBV18 and TRBJ1-2, is NAGVMQNPRHLVRRRGQEARLRCSPMKGHSHVYWYRQLPEEGLKFMVYLQKENIIDESGMPKERFSAEFPKEGPSILRIQQVVRGDSAAYFCASSAAGSSEYGYTFGSGTRLTVV.

This clone was seen once. The CDR3 sequence: CASSPGGVRGSSGNTIYF. In nucleotides, the CDR3 is TGTGCCAGCAGCCCCGGTGGGGTCAGAGGGAGCTCTGGAAACACCATATATTTT. The chain has TRBV7-6 and TRBJ1-3; D unresolved. Germline V gene sequence: CDR1 SGHVS, CDR2 FNYEAQ. V lost 5 bases to trimming and J lost 0 bases, with 20 bases between them. The CDR3 is 18 residues long.

The CDR3 DNA reads as TGTGCCAGCAGACCGGGACAGGCTAACTATGGCTACACCTTC. Encoded protein: CASRPGQANYGYTF. The V and J genes are TRBV28 and TRBJ1-2, with 8 bases fitting TRBD1. The V segment lost 6 bases and the J segment 0 bases; nucleotides outside the gene matches: 3. The CDR3 sequence is 14 residues long. CDR1 and CDR2 from the germline V gene are MDHEN and SYDVKM.

This clone was observed once. The chain couples TRBV7-3 to TRBJ1-1; the match to TRBD1 covers 8 bases. The length of the CDR3 is 15 residues. The germline V gene has CDR1 SGHTA and CDR2 FQGTGA. V was clipped by 5 bases and J by 8 bases; unmatched bases: 13. The CDR3 nucleotides read TGTGCCAGCAGCCCCCTATCGGGACAGGTGTCAGAAGCTTTCTTT. Protein: CASSPLSGQVSEAFF.

This clone was counted only a few times. This chain uses TRBV5-1 with TRBJ1-3; the D is unclear. The CDR3 runs 14 residues. CDR1 SGHRS and CDR2 YFSETQ come from the germline V gene. V dropped 6 bases and J dropped 2 bases, with 12 bases sitting between them. DNA of the CDR3: TGCGCCAGCAACGAAGGCTCAACTGGAAACACCATATATTTT. This encodes CASNEGSTGNTIYF.

The rearrangement links TRBV5-1 to TRBJ1-5, with 10 positions matching TRBD1. Germline V gene lookup returns CDR1 SGHRS and CDR2 YFSETQ. V trimming: 6 bases; J trimming: 5 bases; junction bases outside the gene matches: 8. The CDR3 runs to 15 residues. The CDR3 DNA sequence: TGCGCCAGCAAGCCAGGGACAGGGGAGGATCAGCCCCAGCATTTT. Encoded protein: CASKPGTGEDQPQHF.

The rearrangement joins TRBV28 to TRBJ1-1, with a possible D match to TRBD1 (6 bases). The V gene's germline CDR1 is MDHEN and CDR2 SYDVKM. The length of the CDR3 is 15 residues. With 0 bases removed from V and 1 base from J, the gap between germline ends came to 9 bases. In DNA form, the CDR3 reads TGTGCCAGCAGTTTATGGACAGGAAAGAACACTGAAGCTTTCTTT. Its translation is CASSLWTGKNTEAFF.

The CDR3 sequence is CASSSGGRARGEQFF. The CDR3 DNA reads as TGTGCCAGCAGTTCAGGCGGGAGGGCCCGGGGAGAGCAGTTCTTC. This chain uses TRBV6-5 with TRBJ2-1, with 9 bases aligning to TRBD2. The CDR3 has 15 residues. V was clipped by 4 bases and J by 10 bases; unmatched bases: 11. Germline CDR1 and CDR2: MNHEY and SVGAGI.